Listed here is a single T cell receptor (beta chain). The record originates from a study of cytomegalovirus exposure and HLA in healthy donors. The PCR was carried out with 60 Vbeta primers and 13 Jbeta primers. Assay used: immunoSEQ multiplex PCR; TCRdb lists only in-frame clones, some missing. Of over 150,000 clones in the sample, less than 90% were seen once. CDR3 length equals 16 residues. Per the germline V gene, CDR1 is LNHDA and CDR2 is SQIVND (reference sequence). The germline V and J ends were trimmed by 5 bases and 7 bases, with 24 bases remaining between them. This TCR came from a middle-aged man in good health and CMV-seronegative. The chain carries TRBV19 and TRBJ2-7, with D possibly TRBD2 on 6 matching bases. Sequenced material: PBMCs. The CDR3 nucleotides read TGTGCCAGTAGTCCCCGCCGGTCGGGCGGGACTGGTGAGCAGTACTTC. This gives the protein CASSPRRSGGTGEQYF.